Following are 25 T cell receptor beta chains from one sample sequenced in a study of shared clonotypes between healthy human individuals. Naive-designated CD8 cells lacked CD45RO, were positively enriched for CCR7, and omitted terminally differentiated effector memory CD45RA+ cells. The data were produced by immunoSEQ multiplex PCR, yet TCRdb's version contains in-frame clones alone and is incomplete. Of a few million clones in the sample, around 95% were seen once. The sequenced sample consisted of naive CD8+ T cells from PBMCs. The receptors derive from a man aged 18 to 29 in good health. Some clones in this sample may be carry-over from other donors' samples.

The rearrangement joins TRBV16 to TRBJ2-5, with 9 bases aligning to TRBD2. The germline V gene encodes CDR1 KGHSY and CDR2 FQNENV. Germline trimming cut 2 bases from V and 2 bases from J; bases unmatched to any gene: 6. This CDR3 is 16 amino acids long. This CDR3 reads CASSQGTSRSQETQYF. The CDR3 region has the DNA TGTGCCAGCAGCCAAGGGACTAGCCGTTCACAAGAGACCCAGTACTTC.

The gene calls are TRBV6-4 and TRBJ2-2; D unclear. V lost 8 bases, J lost 5 bases, and 9 bases lay in between. The CDR3 runs to 12 residues. In germline, CDR1 is MRHNA, CDR2 SNTAGT. CDR3 nucleotide sequence: TGTGCCAGCTCCGACTGGACCGGGGAGCTGTTTTTT. This translates into CASSDWTGELFF.

The rearrangement joins TRBV11-3 to TRBJ2-1, with D perhaps TRBD2 (5 bases). The germline gives CDR1 SGHNT, CDR2 YENEEA. This CDR3 is built from 13 residues. V gave up 4 bases and J gave up 6 bases, with 10 bases separating them. The DNA of the CDR3 is TGTGCCAGCAGCTCTGACCGGGGCAATGAGCAGTTCTTC. Translation: CASSSDRGNEQFF.

This chain connects TRBV11-2 to TRBJ2-1; D is uncertain. The CDR3 has 16 amino acids. Germline V CDR1 and CDR2: SGHAT, FQNNGV. Trimming pared 1 base from V and 0 bases from J, leaving 10 bases between. The CDR3 region is CASSLGGSYSYNEQFF. As DNA, the CDR3 is TGTGCCAGCAGCTTAGGTGGCAGTTACTCCTACAATGAGCAGTTCTTC.

V is TRBV28 and J is TRBJ2-2; a possible D gene is TRBD2 (5 bases). V gave up 5 bases and J gave up 4 bases, with 14 bases separating them. Per the germline V gene, CDR1 is MDHEN and CDR2 is SYDVKM. The CDR3 extends over 15 amino acids. In DNA, the CDR3 is TGTGCCAGCAGTCTTGAGACCCGGGGCACCGGGGAGCTGTTTTTT. This encodes CASSLETRGTGELFF.

The chain combines TRBV28 with TRBJ2-7, with D possibly being TRBD1 (5 bases). CDR3 length: 16 amino acids. V gave up 5 bases and J gave up 2 bases, with 19 bases separating them. Germline V gene data show CDR1 as MDHEN and CDR2 as SYDVKM. The CDR3, as DNA: TGTGCCAGCAGTATTCTCGACAGCCTCGCTACCTACGAGCAGTACTTC. Translated, it gives CASSILDSLATYEQYF.

This clone is a singleton in its sample. The CDR3 here is CATSVSGVLSDTQYF. CDR3 in DNA: TGTGCCACCTCCGTTAGCGGTGTTTTATCCGATACGCAGTATTTT. This sequence joins TRBV28 and TRBJ2-3, with D maybe TRBD2 (6 bases). In germline, CDR1 is MDHEN, CDR2 SYDVKM. This CDR3 has 15 amino acids. Trimming cost V 10 bases and J 6 bases, with 23 bases left between them.

This sequence joins TRBV28 and TRBJ2-1; D gene unclear. Germline CDR1 MDHEN, CDR2 SYDVKM. Trimming pared 2 bases from V and 4 bases from J, leaving 6 bases between. CDR3 size: 13 residues. The CDR3 DNA follows: TGTGCCAGCAGTTTAAACCTTTACAATGAGCAGTTCTTC. It specifies CASSLNLYNEQFF.

This clone was counted a single time. In nucleotides, the CDR3 is TGTGCCAGCAGTTCGCCGGAAGGGACAGGGTCTGGGGCCAACGTCCTGACTTTC. As protein: CASSSPEGTGSGANVLTF. The genes are TRBV13 and TRBJ2-6; TRBD1 agrees at 9 bases. Germline V gene lookup returns CDR1 PRHDT and CDR2 FYEKMQ (reference sequence). V lost 6 bases, J lost 1 base, and 10 bases stayed unmatched. There are 18 residues in the CDR3.

The chain employs TRBV25-1 and TRBJ1-5; perhaps TRBD1 as D (6 bases). Trimming stripped 2 bases from V and 0 bases from J, with 11 bases between. Germline loops: CDR1 MGHDK, CDR2 SYGVNS. The CDR3 is made up of 16 amino acids. The CDR3 region has the DNA TGTGCCAGCAGTGAACCCGGGACAAATAGCAATCAGCCCCAGCATTTT. It yields the protein CASSEPGTNSNQPQHF. The full variable domain, with the rest looked up from reference TRBV25-1 and TRBJ1-5, is EADIYQTPRYLVIGTGKKITLECSQTMGHDKMYWYQQDPGMELHLIHYSYGVNSTEKGDLSSESTVSRIRTEHFPLTLESARPSHTSQYLCASSEPGTNSNQPQHFGDGTRLSIL.

The CDR3 region has the DNA TGTGCCAGCAGTTTATTTGACGGCTACAATGAGCAGTTCTTC. This codes for CASSLFDGYNEQFF. The rearrangement uses TRBV27 and TRBJ2-1; D gene ambiguous. The V gene's germline CDR1 is MNHEY and CDR2 SMNVEV (reference sequence). V lost 1 base to trimming and J lost 3 bases, with 7 bases between them. The CDR3 consists of 14 residues.

This clone appeared a few times. CDR3 amino acids: CASSLRKNTEAFF. CDR3 nucleotides: TGTGCCAGCAGCTTGCGAAAGAACACTGAAGCTTTCTTT. V usage is TRBV7-8 and J usage is TRBJ1-1; D not resolved. This CDR3 spans 13 amino acids. Germline V gene lookup returns CDR1 SGHVS and CDR2 FQNEAQ. The V gene lost 3 bases and the J gene lost 1 base, with 6 bases spanning the gap.

The CDR3: CASSQWTSGSNEQFF. The CDR3 DNA reads as TGTGCCAGCAGCCAATGGACTAGCGGGAGTAATGAGCAGTTCTTC. The chain joins TRBV4-2 to TRBJ2-1; 13 bases are shared with TRBD2. V trimming: 2 bases; J trimming: 7 bases; junction bases outside the gene matches: 2. CDR1 and CDR2 (germline): LGHNA, YNFKEQ. The CDR3 spans 15 residues.

This clone was picked up one time. This chain joins TRBV11-2 and TRBJ2-1; TRBD2 matches 14 bases. V lost 5 bases and J lost 7; bases outside the gene matches: 10. CDR1 SGHAT and CDR2 FQNNGV come from the germline V gene. This CDR3 is built from 17 residues. The CDR3 spells CASSPRAGLAGGNEQFF. The CDR3, as DNA: TGTGCCAGCAGCCCCCGGGCCGGACTAGCGGGAGGAAATGAGCAGTTCTTC.

As to this clone: Other DNA sequences of this sample code for an identical CDR3. The chain employs TRBV4-1 and TRBJ2-7; D gene ambiguous. V was clipped by 1 base and J by 1 base, with 8 bases between them. The length of the CDR3 is 14 residues. From germline, CDR1 is MGHRA and CDR2 YSYEKL. CDR3 nucleotide sequence: TGCGCCAGCAGCCAAGGTTCAGGTTCCTACGAGCAGTACTTC. Protein: CASSQGSGSYEQYF.

This chain uses TRBV7-9 with TRBJ2-7; D is perhaps TRBD2 (6 bases). Germline CDR1 reads SEHNR; CDR2 reads FQNEAQ (reference sequence). The CDR3 length is 14 residues. Trimming shortened V by 5 bases and J by 0 bases, and 11 bases separated the two germline ends. For the CDR3, the DNA is TGTGCCAGCAGCCCCTTGACTAGCTCCTACGAGCAGTACTTC. This codes for CASSPLTSSYEQYF.

V usage is TRBV27 and J usage is TRBJ1-5; 7 bases are shared with TRBD1. The J segment lost 1 base and the V segment lost 6 bases, leaving 6 bases of the junction unmatched. Germline V lookup: CDR1 MNHEY, CDR2 SMNVEV (reference sequence). The CDR3 consists of 15 residues. CDR3 protein: CASSTRGESNQPQHF. The CDR3 nucleotides are TGTGCCAGCAGCACCAGGGGGGAGAGCAATCAGCCCCAGCATTTT.

The chain combines TRBV29-1 with TRBJ1-4; D unclear. Germline V gene sequence: CDR1 SQVTM, CDR2 ANQGSEA. The ends were cut back, 4 bases at V and 4 bases at J, with 7 bases in the middle. The CDR3 is 12 residues long. The CDR3 spells CSVVSDNEKLFF. The CDR3, as DNA: TGCAGCGTTGTGTCCGATAATGAAAAACTGTTTTTT.

This clone was seen a handful of times. The identical CDR3 is also encoded by other nucleotide sequences in the sample. This chain connects TRBV13 to TRBJ1-1; TRBD1 might be the D (6 bases). In germline, CDR1 is PRHDT, CDR2 FYEKMQ (reference sequence). There are 12 residues in the CDR3. Trimming took 5 bases from V and 4 from J, leaving 8 bases between them. CDR3 nucleotide sequence: TGTGCCAGCAGCCTACAGGGCACTGAAGCTTTCTTT. Amino acid sequence: CASSLQGTEAFF.

The chain recombines TRBV27 with TRBJ2-7; D remains unclear. The V gene's germline CDR1 is MNHEY and CDR2 SMNVEV (reference sequence). The V end was cut by 6 bases, the J end by 2 bases, with 11 bases between. The CDR3 runs 13 residues. CDR3 loop: CASSRQTPYEQYF. In DNA, the CDR3 is TGTGCCAGCAGCCGGCAGACCCCCTACGAGCAGTACTTC.

V gene TRBV9 combines with J gene TRBJ2-1, with D possibly being TRBD1 or TRBD2 (6 bases each). This CDR3 region has 14 residues. Germline CDR1 is SGDLS and CDR2 is YYNGEE. The V end was cut by 4 bases, the J end by 10 bases, with 18 bases between. The CDR3 loop is CASSRDTRGWEQFF. Written as DNA, the CDR3 is TGTGCCAGCAGCCGGGACACGCGGGGATGGGAGCAGTTCTTC.

The chain joins TRBV30 to TRBJ2-7; 7 nucleotides line up with TRBD1. CDR3 length: 14 amino acids. CDR1 is GTSNPN and CDR2 is SVGIG in the germline V gene (reference sequence). The V segment lost 1 base and the J segment 6 bases; nucleotides outside the gene matches: 9. DNA of the CDR3: TGTGCCTGGAGTGACCCAGGGGGACCAGGCGAGCAGTACTTC. Translating it yields CAWSDPGGPGEQYF.

Note on this clone: Other nucleotide sequences in the sample specify the same CDR3. The chain joins TRBV7-6 to TRBJ2-5; 10 bases align to TRBD2. The V segment lost 5 bases and the J segment 3 bases; nucleotides outside the gene matches: 6. Germline V gene data show CDR1 as SGHVS and CDR2 as FNYEAQ. The CDR3 runs 15 residues. The DNA of the CDR3 is TGTGCCAGCAGCCTCCTAGCGGGAGTAAAAGAGACCCAGTACTTC. Amino acid sequence: CASSLLAGVKETQYF.

The chain couples TRBV11-2 to TRBJ2-1, with TRBD2 identical over 9 bases. From germline, CDR1 is SGHAT and CDR2 FQNNGV. The trim removed 5 bases at V and 8 bases at J, leaving 10 bases unmatched. The CDR3 is 15 residues long. The CDR3 DNA sequence: TGTGCCAGCAGCCTCTCCGGGACTAGCAGCCATGAGCAGTTCTTC. This gives the protein CASSLSGTSSHEQFF. The complete variable domain, with remaining parts taken from reference TRBV11-2 and TRBJ2-1, reads EAGVAQSPRYKIIEKRQSVAFWCNPISGHATLYWYQQILGQGPKLLIQFQNNGVVDDSQLPKDRFSAERLKGVDSTLKIQPAKLEDSAVYLCASSLSGTSSHEQFFGPGTRLTVL.

V is TRBV28 and J is TRBJ2-7; tentatively, D is TRBD1 (6 bases). There are 14 residues in the CDR3. V shed 6 bases and J shed 0 bases, with 12 bases lying between them. CDR1 and CDR2 from the germline V gene are MDHEN and SYDVKM. The CDR3 nucleotides read TGTGCCAGCAGGGGACACTCAAGCTCCTACGAGCAGTACTTC. Protein sequence: CASRGHSSSYEQYF.